This is a list of T cell receptor beta chains from one sample in a study of T cell repertoires in cytomegalovirus infection. TCRdb re-called the reads through MiXCR, storing one row per CDR3 protein. Of around 300,000 distinct CDR3 sequences listed, about 26% are singletons. The sequenced material came from PBMCs. The receptor set was obtained from a human donor in good health (CMV status not recorded). Some clones in this sample may be carry-over from other donors' samples. Both conserved end residues are part of each CDR3. D genes are given only for firm matches. Clone size is not always given. Where it is, it says once, few, many or a class for expanded clones.

v_call,j_call,clone_size,d_call,cdr3_nt,cdr3_aa
TRBV7-2,TRBJ2-1,few,TRBD1,TGTGCCAGCAGCTTAGTTGGGACAGCGGAGTTCTTC,CASSLVGTAEFF
TRBV7-2,TRBJ2-7,few,TRBD1,TGTGCCAGCAGCTACAGACAGGGCTTAAGGTCCTACGAGCAGTACTTC,CASSYRQGLRSYEQYF
TRBV7-2,TRBJ2-7,many,.,TGTGCCAGCAGCTTAATAACCAGCCGAACTTTCTACGAGCAGTACTTC,CASSLITSRTFYEQYF
TRBV29-1,TRBJ2-7,many,TRBD2,TGCAGCGTTGGGGGACTAGCGGCGGGGGACGAGCAGTACTTC,CSVGGLAAGDEQYF
TRBV7-3,TRBJ2-5,few,.,TGTGCCAGCAGCTTAAGACCGGGGGCAGAGACCCAGTACTTC,CASSLRPGAETQYF
TRBV27,TRBJ1-1,.,.,TGTGCCAGCACCCAAATCGGGGGGGGCACTGAAGCTTTCTTT,CASTQIGGGTEAFF
TRBV7-9,TRBJ1-4,few,.,TGTGCCAGCAGCTACTCCGGGGGGATTGAAAAACTGTTTTTT,CASSYSGGIEKLFF
TRBV4-3,TRBJ2-2,few,TRBD1,TGCGCCAGCAGCCAAGATCAGGGACAGCCGTTTTTT,CASSQDQGQPFF
TRBV29-1,TRBJ2-2,.,TRBD1,TGCAGCGTTGGGGGGACAGCCACCGGGGAGCTGTTTTTT,CSVGGTATGELFF
TRBV20-1,TRBJ1-2,few,.,TGCAGTGCTAGAGCTTGGGGGGGGGGCGAGAACTATGGCTACACCTTC,CSARAWGGGENYGYTF
TRBV5-1,TRBJ2-1,.,TRBD2,TGCGCCAGCAGCATGACTAGCGGGAGAGACAATGAGCAGTTCTTC,CASSMTSGRDNEQFF
TRBV24-1,TRBJ1-5,.,TRBD1,TGTGCCACCAGTGACCCGAGACAGGGAAGAAATCAGCCCCAGCATTTT,CATSDPRQGRNQPQHF
TRBV18,TRBJ2-7,few,.,TGTGCCAGCTCACCGCCTTCCGGGGCCTACGAGCAGTACTTC,CASSPPSGAYEQYF
TRBV28,TRBJ1-4,few,TRBD1,TGTGCCAGCAGTTTCGTCAGGGGGAATGAAAAACTGTTTTTT,CASSFVRGNEKLFF